This entry lists 29 T cell receptor beta chains sequenced from one sample in a study of T cell changes during pregnancy in multiple sclerosis. Libraries were prepared by immunoSEQ multiplex PCR; TCRdb keeps only in-frame clonotypes and omits some of them. The sample contains tens of thousands of clones, approximately 94% of which appear only once. The sample here was CD4+ T cells from peripheral blood mononuclear cells, taken in the second trimester of pregnancy. The source of these receptors is a female donor with multiple sclerosis, enrolled in a pregnancy study.

The chain carries TRBV28 and TRBJ2-7, with D perhaps matching TRBD1 (6 bases). The V gene's germline CDR1 is MDHEN and CDR2 SYDVKM. The CDR3 is 15 amino acids. V lost 6 bases to trimming and J lost 1 base, with 16 bases between them. The CDR3 is CASSVPQGLSYEQYF. DNA of the CDR3: TGTGCCAGCAGCGTCCCCCAGGGGTTATCCTACGAGCAGTACTTC.

The rearrangement uses TRBV6-5 and TRBJ2-2; D not resolved. This CDR3 is 13 amino acids long. V was trimmed by 6 bases and J by 8 bases, leaving 13 bases between them. Germline-derived CDR1 and CDR2 are MNHEY and SVGAGI. DNA of the CDR3: TGTGCCAGCAGATCACAGTCGGTTGGGGAGCTGTTTTTT. Its translation is CASRSQSVGELFF.

The chain joins TRBV11-2 to TRBJ1-4, with 10 bases aligning to TRBD1. The CDR3 is 15 amino acids. Germline CDR1 SGHAT, CDR2 FQNNGV. With V trimmed by 4 bases and J by 5 bases, 4 bases remained unmatched. The CDR3 region is CASSSQGQGNEKLFF. The CDR3 DNA reads TGTGCCAGCAGCTCCCAGGGACAGGGGAATGAAAAACTGTTTTTT.

V usage is TRBV25-1 and J usage is TRBJ2-7; TRBD2 matches at 7 bases. Trimming cost V 4 bases and J 4 bases; bases outside gene matches: 4. Germline CDR1 reads MGHDK; CDR2 reads SYGVNS. This CDR3 is 13 amino acids long. This chain's CDR3 is CASSVAGLYEQYF. The CDR3 DNA reads TGTGCCAGCAGTGTAGCGGGTCTATACGAGCAGTACTTC.

The CDR3 reads CATSTRQTGHGYTF. In DNA, the CDR3 is TGTGCCACCAGCACACGCCAGACAGGACATGGCTACACCTTC. This sequence joins TRBV15 and TRBJ1-2, with D possibly matching TRBD1 (6 bases). The CDR3 covers 14 residues. V was pared by 4 bases and J by 6 bases, with 15 bases between. The germline V gene has CDR1 LNHNV and CDR2 YYDKDF (reference sequence). The full variable domain, completed using reference TRBV15 and TRBJ1-2, is DAMVIQNPRYQVTQFGKPVTLSCSQTLNHNVMYWYQQKSSQAPKLLFHYYDKDFNNEADTPDNFQSRRPNTSFCFLDIRSPGLGDTAMYLCATSTRQTGHGYTFGSGTRLTVV.

This sequence joins TRBV7-2 and TRBJ2-1; D uncertain. The CDR3 extends over 15 amino acids. The germline V gene has CDR1 SGHTA and CDR2 FQGNSA. The V and J ends lost 6 bases and 0 bases respectively, with 12 bases between them. The CDR3 loop reads CASSTLGYSYNEQFF. The DNA of the CDR3 is TGTGCCAGCAGTACCCTCGGGTACTCCTACAATGAGCAGTTCTTC.

The V gene is TRBV9, the J gene TRBJ2-2; 8 bases are shared with TRBD2. Losses at the gene ends were 0 bases for V and 6 bases for J; bases not matched to a gene: 13. CDR3 length: 18 amino acids. CDR1 is SGDLS, CDR2 YYNGEE, per germline. This CDR3 reads CASSVAPRAGDFPGELFF. In DNA form, the CDR3 reads TGTGCCAGCAGCGTAGCTCCCAGAGCGGGAGATTTCCCCGGGGAGCTGTTTTTT.

This rearrangement joins TRBV4-2 to TRBJ2-5; 8 bases line up with TRBD2. Germline V gene sequence: CDR1 LGHNA, CDR2 YNFKEQ. The CDR3 has 17 residues. V shed 4 bases and J 0 bases; nucleotides not matched to a gene: 10. CDR3 loop: CASSLRGAGDNQETQYF. CDR3 bases: TGTGCCAGCAGCCTAAGGGGAGCGGGGGACAACCAAGAGACCCAGTACTTC.

V and J are TRBV7-6 and TRBJ2-2; 7 nucleotides agree with TRBD2. Looked up from germline, CDR1 is SGHVS and CDR2 is FNYEAQ. With 6 bases clipped from V and 2 bases from J, the junction kept 3 bases outside the gene matches. The CDR3 covers 14 residues. In nucleotides, the CDR3 is TGTGCCAGCAGGACTAGCCGAAACACCGGGGAGCTGTTTTTT. Translating it yields CASRTSRNTGELFF.

The chain carries TRBV10-3 and TRBJ2-1, with a weak D call TRBD1 (5 bases). CDR1 is ENHRY and CDR2 is SYGVKD in the germline V gene. The V end lost 6 bases, the J end lost 0 bases, and 12 bases lay between the germline ends. This CDR3 is built from 15 residues. The CDR3 region is CAIRATVSSYNEQFF. In DNA, the CDR3 is TGTGCCATCAGGGCGACAGTTAGCTCCTACAATGAGCAGTTCTTC.

The chain has TRBV11-1 and TRBJ2-1; weak D call: TRBD1 (5 bases). V lost 5 bases and J 0 bases, leaving 11 bases between the germline ends. The germline V gene has CDR1 SGHAT and CDR2 FQDESV (reference sequence). There are 15 residues in the CDR3. In DNA, the CDR3 is TGTGCCAGCAGCCCAGGGTCGAGCTCCTACAATGAGCAGTTCTTC. This codes for CASSPGSSSYNEQFF.

V and J are TRBV7-6 and TRBJ2-2; TRBD2 might be the D (6 bases). The CDR3 runs 16 residues. Per the germline V gene, CDR1 is SGHVS and CDR2 is FNYEAQ. V was shortened by 1 base and J by 6 bases, with 15 bases between the two germline ends. The CDR3 protein is CASSLDQGGRAGELFF. Here the CDR3 DNA reads TGTGCCAGCAGCTTAGACCAGGGAGGAAGGGCCGGGGAGCTGTTTTTT.

This clone appeared once. The V and J genes are TRBV29-1 and TRBJ2-7, with 9 bases identical to TRBD2. The ends lost 6 bases at V and 2 bases at J; junction bases unmatched: 8. The germline V gene encodes CDR1 SQVTM and CDR2 ANQGSEA. This CDR3 contains 14 residues. This CDR3 reads CSVMSGGKTYEQYF. The CDR3 nucleotides read TGCAGCGTCATGAGCGGGGGGAAGACCTACGAGCAGTACTTC.

The rearrangement joins TRBV5-5 to TRBJ1-5; 8 positions agree with TRBD1. V trimming: 3 bases; J trimming: 4 bases; junction bases outside the gene matches: 3. Per germline, CDR1 SGHKS and CDR2 YYEKEE (reference sequence). CDR3 length: 14 amino acids. The CDR3 loop reads CASSSGQGNQPQHF. The CDR3 region has the DNA TGTGCCAGCAGCTCCGGACAGGGTAATCAGCCCCAGCATTTT.

This clone occurred once. The chain couples TRBV5-1 to TRBJ1-1, with D uncertain. This CDR3 is 13 amino acids long. Germline V gene lookup returns CDR1 SGHRS and CDR2 YFSETQ. Trimming took 7 bases from V and 0 from J, leaving 10 bases between them. CDR3 nucleotides: TGCGCCAGCGCCAGAGGGCTGAACACTGAAGCTTTCTTT. It is translated as CASARGLNTEAFF.

The genes are TRBV28 and TRBJ1-2, with D unclear. Trimming removed 9 bases from V and 8 bases from J, with 19 bases in between. The CDR3 spans 13 residues. CDR1 and CDR2 (germline): MDHEN, SYDVKM. CDR3 DNA sequence: TGTGCCAGTTCACCGGTCAATGGGGAGGGCTACACCTTC. Amino acid sequence: CASSPVNGEGYTF.

V and J are TRBV6-5 and TRBJ1-4; 10 bases are shared with TRBD1. CDR3 length: 15 amino acids. V shed 2 bases and J 7 bases; nucleotides not matched to a gene: 4. From germline, CDR1 is MNHEY and CDR2 SVGAGI. The CDR3 reads CASSYTGTGAEKLFF. The CDR3 DNA is TGTGCCAGCAGTTACACCGGGACAGGGGCTGAAAAACTGTTTTTT.

V gene TRBV19 combines with J gene TRBJ2-2; 8 bases align to TRBD2. Germline CDR1 LNHDA, CDR2 SQIVND (reference sequence). The J segment lost 7 bases and the V segment lost 7 bases, leaving 8 bases of the junction unmatched. CDR3 length: 14 residues. CDR3 loop: CASKELAGLGELFF. Written as DNA, the CDR3 is TGTGCCAGTAAGGAATTAGCGGGACTCGGGGAGCTGTTTTTT. The variable domain in full, with the rest retrieved from reference TRBV19 and TRBJ2-2, is DGGITQSPKYLFRKEGQNVTLSCEQNLNHDAMYWYRQDPGQGLRLIYYSQIVNDFQKGDIAEGYSVSREKKESFPLTVTSAQKNPTAFYLCASKELAGLGELFFGEGSRLTVL.

The chain joins TRBV6-6 to TRBJ2-1, with a weak D call TRBD2 (6 bases). V was cut by 6 bases and J by 10 bases, with 13 bases left in between. Germline V gene lookup returns CDR1 MNHNY and CDR2 SVGAGI (reference sequence). The CDR3 length is 12 residues. The CDR3 DNA is TGTGCCAGCAGCCGGACTAATTGGGAGCAGTTCTTC. Amino acid sequence: CASSRTNWEQFF.

V and J are TRBV18 and TRBJ1-6; 7 positions match TRBD1. Looked up from germline, CDR1 is KGHSH and CDR2 is LQKENI. The CDR3 loop spans 20 amino acids. V shed 2 bases, J shed 0 bases, and the junction held 13 bases outside the gene matches. The CDR3 is CASSPLSLSGGFSYNSPLHF. CDR3 DNA: TGTGCCAGCTCACCATTGTCTCTCTCAGGGGGTTTCTCCTATAATTCACCCCTCCACTTT. The complete variable domain, with remaining parts taken from reference TRBV18 and TRBJ1-6, reads NAGVMQNPRHLVRRRGQEARLRCSPMKGHSHVYWYRQLPEEGLKFMVYLQKENIIDESGMPKERFSAEFPKEGPSILRIQQVVRGDSAAYFCASSPLSLSGGFSYNSPLHFGNGTRLTVT.

V is TRBV11-2 and J is TRBJ2-7, with 10 bases fitting TRBD1. This CDR3 region has 15 residues. Trimming cost V 1 base and J 4 bases; bases outside gene matches: 4. Germline V gene data show CDR1 as SGHAT and CDR2 as FQNNGV. CDR3 sequence reads: CASSLGQGAGYEQYF. CDR3 DNA sequence: TGTGCCAGCAGCTTAGGACAGGGGGCGGGATACGAGCAGTACTTC.

Remarks on this clone: Compared with germline, one end of the junction differs, possibly owing to a read error. The chain joins TRBV6-1 to TRBJ2-7, with D perhaps matching TRBD2 (6 bases). The CDR3 runs to 13 residues. Germline CDR1 and CDR2: MNHNS and SASEGT. CDR3 sequence reads: CASSEVGRTNAHF. The CDR3 DNA is TGTGCCAGCAGTGAAGTAGGGAGGACTAACGCCCACTTC.

The rearrangement joins TRBV4-1 to TRBJ1-2; 10 nucleotides match TRBD1. In germline, CDR1 is MGHRA, CDR2 YSYEKL. The junction had 8 bases not matched to a gene; V was cut back by 2 bases and J by 8 bases. The CDR3 is made up of 15 amino acids. In nucleotides, the CDR3 is TGCGCCAGCAGCCAACCCCCGGGACAGGGGTACGGCTACACCTTC. Protein: CASSQPPGQGYGYTF.

The CDR3: CASSLGDSGGTYEQYF. In DNA form, the CDR3 reads TGTGCCAGCAGCTTAGGGGACAGCGGGGGTACCTACGAGCAGTACTTC. The J gene is TRBJ2-7, the V gene TRBV7-6; the D gene is possibly TRBD2 (8 bases). This CDR3 region has 16 residues. Germline values: CDR1 SGHVS, CDR2 FNYEAQ. Trimming took 1 base from V and 2 from J, leaving 15 bases between them.

The gene calls are TRBV19 and TRBJ1-5; unclear D gene. The CDR3 is made up of 12 amino acids. CDR1 is LNHDA and CDR2 is SQIVND in the germline V gene (reference sequence). The germline V and J ends were trimmed by 5 bases and 3 bases, with 5 bases remaining between them. The DNA of the CDR3 is TGTGCCAGTAGTCCACACAATCAGCCCCAGCATTTT. Translating it yields CASSPHNQPQHF.

The rearrangement uses TRBV28 and TRBJ2-5; 8 nucleotides match TRBD1. This CDR3 is 14 amino acids long. V shed 3 bases and J 5 bases; nucleotides not matched to a gene: 5. Germline CDR1 MDHEN, CDR2 SYDVKM. The DNA for the CDR3 is TGTGCCAGCAGTTTCTCCCCAGGGGGCGAGACCCAGTACTTC. Protein product: CASSFSPGGETQYF.

This sequence joins TRBV27 and TRBJ2-7, with a possible D match to TRBD1 (5 bases). The CDR3 has 15 residues. The germline V gene has CDR1 MNHEY and CDR2 SMNVEV (reference sequence). V lost 0 bases and J lost 3, with 12 bases in between. CDR3: CASSLSKGASYEQYF. The DNA for the CDR3 is TGTGCCAGCAGTTTATCGAAAGGGGCCAGCTACGAGCAGTACTTC.

This clone was seen a few times. The CDR3 sequence is CASSPQGQGLGNEQFF. The CDR3, as DNA: TGTGCCAGCTCACCACAGGGACAGGGTTTAGGCAATGAGCAGTTCTTC. This chain joins TRBV18 and TRBJ2-1; TRBD1 matches at 9 bases. With 1 base clipped from V and 6 bases from J, the junction kept 7 bases outside the gene matches. This CDR3 has 16 amino acids. Germline V gives CDR1 KGHSH, CDR2 LQKENI.

The V call is TRBV5-1, the J call TRBJ1-1; no definite D call. Trimming shortened V by 0 bases and J by 0 bases, and 12 bases separated the two germline ends. Germline values: CDR1 SGHRS, CDR2 YFSETQ. CDR3 size: 16 residues. The CDR3 nucleotides are TGCGCCAGCAGCTTGGTGGGAGGGATCATGAACACTGAAGCTTTCTTT. Protein product: CASSLVGGIMNTEAFF.